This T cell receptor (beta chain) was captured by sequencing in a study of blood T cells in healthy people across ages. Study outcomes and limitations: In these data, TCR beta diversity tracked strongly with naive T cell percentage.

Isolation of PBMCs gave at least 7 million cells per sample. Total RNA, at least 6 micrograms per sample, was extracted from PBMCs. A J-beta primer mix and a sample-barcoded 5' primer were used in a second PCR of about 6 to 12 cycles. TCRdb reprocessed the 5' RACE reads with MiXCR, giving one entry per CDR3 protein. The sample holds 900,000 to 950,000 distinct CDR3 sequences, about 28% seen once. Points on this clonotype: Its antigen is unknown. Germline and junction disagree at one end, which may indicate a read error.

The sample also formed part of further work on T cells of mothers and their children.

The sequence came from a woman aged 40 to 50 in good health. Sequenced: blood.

The CDR3 bases are TGTGCCAGCAGCTCGGGACAGGGGATCTACGATGAGCAGTTCTTC. Residues: CASSSGQGIYDEQFF. J is TRBJ2-1 and V is TRBV5-5, with 10 bases that match TRBD1. The CDR3 is 15 amino acids. Looked up from germline, CDR1 is SGHKS and CDR2 is YYEKEE (reference sequence). Full variable domain (outside the CDR3, taken from reference TRBV5-5 and TRBJ2-1): DAGVTQSPTHLIKTRGQQVTLRCSPISGHKSVSWYQQVLGQGPQFIFQYYEKEERGRGNFPDRFSARQFPNYSSELNVNALLLGDSALYLCASSSGQGIYDEQFFGPGTRLTVL.